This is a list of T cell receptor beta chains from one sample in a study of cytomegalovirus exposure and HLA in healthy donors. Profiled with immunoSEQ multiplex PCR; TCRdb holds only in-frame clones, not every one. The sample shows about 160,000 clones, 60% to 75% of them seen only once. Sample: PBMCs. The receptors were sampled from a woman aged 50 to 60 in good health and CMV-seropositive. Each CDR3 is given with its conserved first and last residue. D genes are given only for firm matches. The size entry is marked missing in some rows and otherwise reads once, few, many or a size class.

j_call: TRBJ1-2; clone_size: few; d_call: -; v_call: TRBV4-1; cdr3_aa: CASSLHLGRGRNYGYTF; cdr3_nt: TGCGCCAGCAGCCTCCACCTTGGAAGGGGCCGAAACTATGGCTACACCTTC
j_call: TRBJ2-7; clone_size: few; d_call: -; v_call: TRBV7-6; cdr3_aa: CASSLRYEQYF; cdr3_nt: TGTGCCAGCAGCTTGCGATACGAGCAGTACTTC
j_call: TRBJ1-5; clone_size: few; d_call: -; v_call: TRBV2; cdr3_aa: CASSGFLAGVNQPQHF; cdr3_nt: TGTGCCAGCAGTGGGTTTTTGGCAGGGGTCAATCAGCCCCAGCATTTT
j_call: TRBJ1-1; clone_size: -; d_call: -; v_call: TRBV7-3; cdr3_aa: CASSLGGDTEAFF; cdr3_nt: TGTGCCAGCAGCTTAGGGGGGGACACTGAAGCTTTCTTT
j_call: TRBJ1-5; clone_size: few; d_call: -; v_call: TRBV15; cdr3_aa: CATSRETRSNQPQHF; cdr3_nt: TGTGCCACCAGCAGGGAGACCCGAAGCAATCAGCCCCAGCATTTT
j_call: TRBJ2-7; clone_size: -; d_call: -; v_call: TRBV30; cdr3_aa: CAWSRDPPYEQYF; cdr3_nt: TGTGCCTGGAGCCGGGATCCTCCCTACGAGCAGTACTTC
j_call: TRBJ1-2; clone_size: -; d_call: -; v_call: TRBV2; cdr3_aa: CASRGWEASGSNGYTF; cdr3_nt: TGTGCCAGCAGGGGGTGGGAGGCCAGTGGTTCAAATGGCTACACCTTC
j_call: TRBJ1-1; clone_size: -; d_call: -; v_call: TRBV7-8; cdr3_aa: CASSLEFGGNTEAFF; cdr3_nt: TGTGCCAGCAGCTTAGAATTCGGGGGGAACACTGAAGCTTTCTTT
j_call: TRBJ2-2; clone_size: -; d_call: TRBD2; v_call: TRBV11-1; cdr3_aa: CASSSPGLATRNTGELFF; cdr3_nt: TGTGCCAGCAGCTCGCCGGGACTAGCGACTAGGAACACCGGGGAGCTGTTTTTT
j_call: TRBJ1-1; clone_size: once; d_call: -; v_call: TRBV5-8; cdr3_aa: CASSLWGRFGDTEAFF; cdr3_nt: TGTGCCAGCAGCTTGTGGGGCCGATTTGGGGACACTGAAGCTTTCTTT
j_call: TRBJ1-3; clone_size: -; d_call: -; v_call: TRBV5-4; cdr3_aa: CASSLGQIGGNTIYF; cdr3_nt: TGTGCCAGCAGCCTGGGGCAGATCGGGGGAAACACCATATATTTT
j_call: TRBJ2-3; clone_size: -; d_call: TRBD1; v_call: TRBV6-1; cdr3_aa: CASSESKGGGTDTQYF; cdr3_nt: TGTGCCAGCAGTGAAAGCAAAGGGGGCGGCACAGATACGCAGTATTTT
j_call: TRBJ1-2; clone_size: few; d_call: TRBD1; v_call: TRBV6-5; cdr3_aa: CAIARDSKLGYTF; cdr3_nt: TGTGCCATCGCCCGGGACAGCAAGCTTGGCTACACCTTC
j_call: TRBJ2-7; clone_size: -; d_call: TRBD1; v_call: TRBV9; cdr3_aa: CASSVTGQPLSEQYF; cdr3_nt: TGTGCCAGCAGCGTAACGGGACAGCCTCTTTCCGAGCAGTACTTC
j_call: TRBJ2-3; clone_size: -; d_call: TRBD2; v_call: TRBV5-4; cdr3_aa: CASSFSGGATDTQYF; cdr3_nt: TGTGCCAGCAGCTTTAGCGGGGGGGCCACAGATACGCAGTATTTT
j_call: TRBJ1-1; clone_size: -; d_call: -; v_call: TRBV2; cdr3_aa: CASSERGRQNTEAFF; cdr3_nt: TGTGCCAGCAGTGAAAGGGGCCGGCAGAACACTGAAGCTTTCTTT
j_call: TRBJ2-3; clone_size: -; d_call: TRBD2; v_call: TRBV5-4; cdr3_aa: CASPPGLAGGPRDTQYF; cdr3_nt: TGTGCCAGCCCTCCCGGATTAGCGGGGGGGCCGCGAGATACGCAGTATTTT
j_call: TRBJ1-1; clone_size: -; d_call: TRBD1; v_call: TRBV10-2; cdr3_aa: CASNTGGWNTEAFF; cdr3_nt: TGCGCCAGCAATACAGGGGGCTGGAACACTGAAGCTTTCTTT
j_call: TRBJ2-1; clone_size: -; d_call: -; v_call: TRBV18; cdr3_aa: CASSSTAGWRAMDEQFF; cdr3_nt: TGTGCCAGCTCTTCCACGGCAGGGTGGCGAGCCATGGATGAGCAGTTCTTC
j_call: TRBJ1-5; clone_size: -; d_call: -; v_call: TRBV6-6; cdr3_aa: CASRGGQSYSNQPQHF; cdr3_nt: TGTGCCAGCAGGGGGGGGCAGAGTTATAGCAATCAGCCCCAGCATTTT
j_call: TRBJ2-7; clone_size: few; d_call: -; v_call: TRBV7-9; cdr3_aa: CSSSLPGYEQYF; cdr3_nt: TGTTCCAGCAGCTTACCAGGGTACGAGCAGTACTTC
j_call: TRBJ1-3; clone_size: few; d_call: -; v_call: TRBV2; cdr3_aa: CASQQANSGNTIYF; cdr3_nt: TGTGCCAGCCAACAGGCAAACTCTGGAAACACCATATATTTT
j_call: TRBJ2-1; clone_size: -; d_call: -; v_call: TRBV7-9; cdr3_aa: CASEGRGEQFF; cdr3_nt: TGTGCCAGCGAGGGCCGGGGAGAGCAGTTCTTC
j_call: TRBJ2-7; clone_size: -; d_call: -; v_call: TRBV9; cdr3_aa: CASSAKEGDGSPYEQYF; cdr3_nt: TGTGCCAGCAGCGCGAAGGAGGGAGACGGCAGCCCCTACGAGCAGTACTTC
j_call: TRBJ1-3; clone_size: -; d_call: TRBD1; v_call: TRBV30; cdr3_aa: CAWSVGQGGYTIYF; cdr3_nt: TGTGCCTGGAGTGTCGGTCAGGGGGGATACACCATATATTTT
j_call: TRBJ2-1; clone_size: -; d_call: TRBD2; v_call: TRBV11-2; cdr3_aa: CASSFTSGDYNEQFF; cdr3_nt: TGTGCCAGCAGCTTCACTAGCGGGGATTACAATGAGCAGTTCTTC
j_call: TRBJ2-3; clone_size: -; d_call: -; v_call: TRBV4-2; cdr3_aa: CASSPQGGYAGQPTDTQYF; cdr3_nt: TGTGCCAGCAGCCCTCAAGGGGGATACGCGGGCCAACCCACAGATACGCAGTATTTT
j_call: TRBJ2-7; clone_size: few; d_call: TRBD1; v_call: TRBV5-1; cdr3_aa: CASSSESGTGVEQYF; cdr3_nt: TGCGCCAGCAGCTCGGAATCCGGGACAGGGGTCGAGCAGTACTTC
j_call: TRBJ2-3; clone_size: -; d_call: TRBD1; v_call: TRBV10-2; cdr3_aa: CASILQGATDTQYF; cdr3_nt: TGCGCCAGCATTCTCCAGGGGGCAACAGATACGCAGTATTTT
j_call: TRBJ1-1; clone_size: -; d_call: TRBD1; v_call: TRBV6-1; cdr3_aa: CASSDTNRGTGGSDEAFF; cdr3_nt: TGTGCCAGCAGTGATACCAACCGGGGGACAGGGGGATCGGATGAAGCTTTCTTT
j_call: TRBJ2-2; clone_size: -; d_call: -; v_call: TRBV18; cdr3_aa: CASSPLGRQNTGELFF; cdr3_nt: TGTGCCAGCTCCCCCCTCGGTCGACAGAACACCGGGGAGCTGTTTTTT